Below are 27 T cell receptor beta chains sequenced from a single sample in a study of tissue T cells after allogeneic stem cell transplantation. TCRdb keeps only in-frame clones here, not all; method: immunoSEQ multiplex PCR. The repertoire holds approximately 4,900 clones, with approximately 47% as singletons. Documented time point: mouse harvest day 14 after allogeneic transplant. Each mouse received 10^7 T-cell-depleted marrow cells plus 10^6 splenic CD5+ T cells by tail vein. Sequenced material: gut tissue. Source of these receptors: a female BALB/c mouse given C57BL/6 T cells with graft-versus-host disease after an allogeneic hematopoietic cell transplant.

Turning to this clone: Gene names refer to mouse genes. The CDR3 end lies 1 residue beyond the end of the read and is filled in from the germline J gene. The rearrangement joins TRBV12-2 to TRBJ1-2; 7 nucleotides align to TRBD1. J lost 4 bases, V lost 2 bases, and 6 bases had no gene match. Germline lookup yields CDR1 SGHLS and CDR2 HYDKME. CDR3 size: 14 residues. CDR3 residues: CASSPLTGLSDYTF. The CDR3 DNA, read in part, is TGTGCCAGCTCTCCCCTGACAGGGCTCTCCGACTACACC.

This clone is termed medium-sized. Mouse germline and gene names are used. The sequenced part of the CDR3 DNA is TGTGCCAGCAGTATGAGAGATTCTGGAAATACGCTCTAT. Translated: CASSMRDSGNTLY. The full CDR3 protein reads CASSMRDSGNTLYF. The V and J genes are TRBV19 and TRBJ1-3; unclear D gene. The read falls 1 residue short of the CDR3 end, and the missing part is taken from the germline J gene. Germline V lookup: CDR1 FNHDT, CDR2 SITEND (reference sequence). The CDR3 extends over 14 amino acids. Deletions cut 2 bases from V and 0 bases from J, with 6 bases between.

In the case of this clone: Gene names and germline refer to mouse. The read ends 1 residue shy of where the CDR3 ends; the end is completed using the germline J gene. V and J are TRBV26 and TRBJ2-5, with 10 bases that match TRBD2. The germline CDR1 and CDR2 sequences are KGHPV and FQNQEV (reference sequence). V trimming: 6 bases; J trimming: 2 bases; junction bases outside the gene matches: 2. The CDR3 loop spans 14 amino acids. The CDR3 loop is CASRHWGGQDTQYF. CDR3 DNA (partial): TGTGCCAGCAGGCACTGGGGGGGCCAAGACACCCAGTAC. Filled out from reference TRBV26 and TRBJ2-5, the complete variable domain reads NSKVIQTPRYLVKGQGQKAKMRCIPEKGHPVVFWYQQNKNNEFKFLINFQNQEVLQQIDMTEKRFSAECPSNSPCSLEIQSSEAGDSALYLCASRHWGGQDTQYFGPGTRLLVL.

Comment on this clone: Mouse germline and gene names are used. The read ends 1 residue early relative to the CDR3; the germline J gene fills the gap. The chain joins TRBV16 to TRBJ2-2, with 9 bases matching TRBD2. V was pared by 1 base and J by 4 bases, with 4 bases of the junction left unmatched. From germline, CDR1 is SGHSA and CDR2 FRNQAP. This CDR3 is 16 amino acids long. CDR3 sequence: CASSLGWGGFTGQLYF. The sequenced CDR3 bases are TGTGCAAGCAGCTTAGGTTGGGGGGGCTTCACCGGGCAGCTCTAC.

The sample holds a few counts of this clone. The gene names given are mouse names. The sequenced fragment ends 1 residue before the CDR3 boundary, so the rest is inferred from the germline J gene. The chain combines TRBV20 with TRBJ2-5; the match to TRBD1 covers 9 bases. The CDR3 contains 13 residues. After removal of 5 bases from V and 4 bases from J, the junction contained 4 bases not matched to a gene. Germline CDR1 GFQATS, CDR2 STVNSAI. This chain's CDR3 is CGALTGGEDTQYF. The covered CDR3 bases are TGTGGTGCTCTTACAGGGGGCGAAGACACCCAGTAC.

Points on this clone: Gene labels here are mouse ones. The read ends 1 residue before the CDR3 terminus; that terminus is restored from the germline J gene. The V call is TRBV26, the J call TRBJ2-1, with D maybe TRBD1 (5 bases). Trimming left V 3 bases short and J 3 bases short, with 9 bases between. CDR1 and CDR2 (germline): KGHPV, FQNQEV (reference sequence). CDR3 length: 14 amino acids. The DNA read from the CDR3 is TGTGCCAGCAGTCTACCGGACATCTATGCTGAGCAGTTC. Encoded protein: CASSLPDIYAEQF. The whole CDR3 is CASSLPDIYAEQFF.

In its sample, this clone was seen a few times. Gene names and germline refer to mouse. The sequence runs out 1 residue before the end of the CDR3; the remainder is reconstructed from the germline J gene. The chain couples TRBV26 to TRBJ1-3; D is perhaps TRBD1 (6 bases). CDR1 is KGHPV, CDR2 FQNQEV, per germline (reference sequence). The V end was cut by 5 bases, the J end by 2 bases, with 10 bases between. The CDR3 spans 14 residues. The CDR3 loop is CASSIQGTGNTLYF. The part of the CDR3 DNA that was read is TGTGCCAGCAGTATACAGGGAACTGGAAATACGCTCTAT.

Concerning this clone itself: Gene and germline names: mouse. The read gets to within 1 residue of the CDR3 end, and the germline J gene fills in the rest. This rearrangement joins TRBV26 to TRBJ2-5; D is undetermined. Germline V gene lookup returns CDR1 KGHPV and CDR2 FQNQEV (reference sequence). The CDR3 contains 13 residues. The V and J ends lost 6 bases and 3 bases respectively, with 10 bases between them. CDR3 DNA (partial): TGTGCCAGCAGCCCCCGAGGGCAAGACACCCAGTAC. It specifies CASSPRGQDTQY. In full, the CDR3 reads CASSPRGQDTQYF.

On this clone: All gene names here are mouse names. The sequenced fragment ends 1 residue before the CDR3 boundary, so the rest is inferred from the germline J gene. The rearrangement joins TRBV12-2 to TRBJ2-1, with TRBD1 matching 7 bases. This CDR3 region has 14 residues. Germline V gives CDR1 SGHLS, CDR2 HYDKME. The V segment lost 6 bases and the J segment 0 bases; nucleotides outside the gene matches: 4. The sequenced CDR3 bases are TGTGCCAGCCGCCGGGACAGTAACTATGCTGAGCAGTTC. The encoded protein is CASRRDSNYAEQF. The complete CDR3 sequence is CASRRDSNYAEQFF.

This clone has more than one count but fewer than ten. Mouse germline and gene names are used. The read terminates 1 residue ahead of where the CDR3 ends, so the germline J gene completes it. V usage is TRBV5 and J usage is TRBJ1-2; D is unclear. The CDR3 extends over 14 amino acids. V lost 1 base and J 0 bases, leaving 6 bases between the germline ends. Per germline, CDR1 LGHNA and CDR2 YNLKQL (reference sequence). The CDR3 region is CASSQGTANSDYTF. Incomplete CDR3 DNA: TGTGCCAGCAGCCAAGGGACGGCAAACTCCGACTACACC.

With respect to this clone: Genes here carry mouse names. The read falls 1 residue short of the CDR3 end, and the missing part is taken from the germline J gene. J is TRBJ2-4 and V is TRBV12-2; the D gene is possibly TRBD2 (5 bases). CDR1 and CDR2 from the germline V gene are SGHLS and HYDKME. V gave up 1 base and J gave up 3 bases, with 10 bases separating them. The CDR3 runs 14 residues. CDR3 bases read: TGTGCCAGCTCTCTACTGGAAGACCAAAACACCTTGTAC. It yields the protein CASSLLEDQNTLY. Given in full, the CDR3 is CASSLLEDQNTLYF.

Concerning this clone itself: The genes and germline here are from mouse. The CDR3 goes on 1 residue after the read ends, and that part is filled in from the germline J gene. The chain employs TRBV23 and TRBJ2-2; TRBD2 reflects the table's D call only, with no check against the DNA. The CDR3 loop spans 16 amino acids. Germline V lookup: CDR1 KGHTA, CDR2 FQNQQP. The CDR3 bases that were read are TGCTCCAGCAGTCAATCAGCGGGGGGGCGCACCGGGCAGCTCTAC. Protein sequence: CSSSQSAGGRTGQLY. The whole CDR3 sequence is CSSSQSAGGRTGQLYF.

This clone has a handful of counts. The listed genes are named as in mouse. The read ends 1 residue shy of where the CDR3 ends; the end is completed using the germline J gene. V is TRBV26 and J is TRBJ1-2; a possible D gene is TRBD1 (5 bases). Per germline, CDR1 KGHPV and CDR2 FQNQEV (reference sequence). V lost 2 bases to trimming and J lost 0 bases, with 7 bases between them. This CDR3 is built from 14 residues. The chain's CDR3 is CASSLDSANSDYTF. The covered CDR3 bases are TGTGCCAGCAGTCTGGACAGTGCAAACTCCGACTACACC.

Notes on this clone: Here the gene names and germline are mouse. Coverage ceases 1 residue before the CDR3 finishes, and the germline J gene fills in the end. The chain joins TRBV23 to TRBJ2-5; the D segment call TRBD1 is taken from the table without a DNA check. The germline V gene has CDR1 KGHTA and CDR2 FQNQQP. The CDR3 spans 13 residues. The DNA read from the CDR3 is TGCTCCAGCAGTCAACAGGGGAAAGACACCCAGTAC. Its translation is CSSSQQGKDTQY. The whole CDR3 protein reads CSSSQQGKDTQYF.

There are a few counts of this clone. Any gene name here is a mouse gene name. The sequenced fragment ends 1 residue before the CDR3 boundary, so the rest is inferred from the germline J gene. The chain combines TRBV12-2 with TRBJ2-7, with 7 bases that match TRBD1. CDR1 and CDR2 from the germline V gene are SGHLS and HYDKME. V was pared by 3 bases and J by 4 bases, with 5 bases of the junction left unmatched. The CDR3 consists of 13 residues. CDR3 DNA, as far as it was read: TGTGCCAGCTCTTCCGGGACAGTATATGAACAGTAC. It translates to CASSSGTVYEQY. The entire CDR3 protein is CASSSGTVYEQYF.

Remarks on this clone: Gene names follow the mouse nomenclature. Read data end 1 residue before the CDR3 end; the end is taken from the germline J gene. The J gene is TRBJ1-3, the V gene TRBV26; perhaps TRBD1 as D (6 bases). The CDR3 runs to 14 residues. Germline V gene data show CDR1 as KGHPV and CDR2 as FQNQEV (reference sequence). Trimming stripped 6 bases from V and 0 bases from J, with 9 bases between. CDR3 DNA, as far as it was read: TGTGCCAGCAGCCGGGACACTTCTGGAAATACGCTCTAT. Translation gives CASSRDTSGNTLY. The complete CDR3 reads CASSRDTSGNTLYF.

In this sample, this clone is medium-sized. Any gene name here is a mouse gene name. The read terminates 1 residue ahead of where the CDR3 ends, so the germline J gene completes it. This chain connects TRBV15 to TRBJ2-7; 7 positions agree with TRBD2. V lost 0 bases, J lost 7 bases, and 0 bases stayed unmatched. CDR1 and CDR2 from the germline V gene are SGHND and FRSKSL. This CDR3 region has 12 residues. The DNA read from the CDR3 is TGTGCCAGCAGTTTAGCTGGGGGGGAACAGTAC. The encoded protein is CASSLAGGEQY. The entire CDR3 is CASSLAGGEQYF. Full variable domain (rest looked up from reference TRBV15 and TRBJ2-7): DAGVTQTPRHEVAEKGQTIILKCEPVSGHNDLFWYRQTKIQGLELLSYFRSKSLMEDGGAFKDRFKAEMLNSSFSTLKIQPTEPKDSAVYLCASSLAGGEQYFGPGTRLTVL.

This clone showed up just a few times. The genes are named according to mouse. The CDR3 bases that were read are TGTGCCAGCAGTCTGTCGGACGGGACAGGGGGCTGCGAAAGATTATTT. Protein: CASSLSDGTGGCERLF. The whole CDR3 sequence reads CASSLSDGTGGCERLFF. V and J are TRBV26 and TRBJ1-4; 12 positions match TRBD1. Sequencing ends 1 residue short of the CDR3 end; the germline J gene provides the rest. The germline V gene encodes CDR1 KGHPV and CDR2 FQNQEV (reference sequence). V lost 0 bases and J lost 7; bases outside the gene matches: 6. The CDR3 contains 17 residues. The full variable domain, rest sourced from reference TRBV26 and TRBJ1-4, is NSKVIQTPRYLVKGQGQKAKMRCIPEKGHPVVFWYQQNKNNEFKFLINFQNQEVLQQIDMTEKRFSAECPSNSPCSLEIQSSEAGDSALYLCASSLSDGTGGCERLFFGHGTKLSVL.

Details on this clone: The germline and genes are mouse ones. The DNA read from the CDR3 is TGTGCCAGCAGCTTCGACCCCACCGGGCAGCTCTAC. Translated: CASSFDPTGQLY. Given in full, the CDR3 is CASSFDPTGQLYF. The chain links TRBV3 to TRBJ2-2; no clear D gene. The sequenced fragment ends 1 residue before the CDR3 boundary, so the rest is inferred from the germline J gene. Germline CDR1 and CDR2: SNHLY and FYNGKV (reference sequence). The CDR3 is made up of 13 amino acids. The ends were cut back, 3 bases at V and 4 bases at J, with 6 bases in the middle.

About this clone itself: All gene names here are mouse names. Read sequence stops 1 residue before the CDR3 end, and the germline J gene provides the missing end. The rearrangement joins TRBV26 to TRBJ1-2, with D possibly TRBD1 on 6 matching bases. The CDR3 extends over 13 amino acids. Per the germline V gene, CDR1 is KGHPV and CDR2 is FQNQEV (reference sequence). Trimming removed 4 bases at V and 3 bases at J, with 9 bases between. CDR3: CASSHREDSDYTF. Partial CDR3 DNA: TGTGCCAGCAGTCACAGGGAGGACTCCGACTACACC.

This clone was seen a few times. Each gene name is a mouse one. The CDR3 end is not reached by the read, which stops 1 residue before it; the germline J gene fills it in. This chain joins TRBV16 and TRBJ1-1; D unresolved. Trimming shortened V by 5 bases and J by 1 base, and 5 bases separated the two germline ends. The CDR3 extends over 12 amino acids. CDR1 SGHSA and CDR2 FRNQAP come from the germline V gene. The CDR3 protein is CASSVGNTEVFF. The sequenced part of the CDR3 DNA is TGTGCAAGCAGCGTGGGAAACACAGAAGTCTTC.

This clone has just a few counts. Mouse gene names and germline throughout. The sequence runs out 1 residue before the end of the CDR3; the remainder is reconstructed from the germline J gene. The gene calls are TRBV1 and TRBJ2-7; 14 bases agree with TRBD2. V shed 3 bases, J shed 7 bases, and the junction held 5 bases outside the gene matches. Germline V gene data show CDR1 as NSQYPW and CDR2 as LRSPGD (reference sequence). CDR3 length equals 15 residues. This chain's CDR3 is CTCSAPGLGGREQYF. The sequenced CDR3 bases are TGCACCTGCAGTGCGCCGGGACTGGGGGGGCGAGAACAGTAC. Drawing the rest from reference TRBV1 and TRBJ2-7, the complete variable domain is VTLLEQNPRWRLVPRGQAVNLRCILKNSQYPWMSWYQQDLQKQLQWLFTLRSPGDKEVKSLPGADYLATRVTDTELRLQVANMSQGRTLYCTCSAPGLGGREQYFGPGTRLTVL.

By sample share, this clone is medium-sized (0.01 to 0.1%). These gene names are mouse names. Read data end 1 residue before the CDR3 end; the end is taken from the germline J gene. The rearrangement uses TRBV26 and TRBJ2-3, with no clear D. The length of the CDR3 is 13 residues. Germline-derived CDR1 and CDR2 are KGHPV and FQNQEV (reference sequence). Trimming removed 6 bases from V and 0 bases from J, with 7 bases in between. CDR3 bases read: TGTGCCAGCAGCAGAACTAGTGCAGAAACGCTGTAT. Amino acids: CASSRTSAETLY. The full CDR3 sequence reads CASSRTSAETLYF.

Regarding this clone: These gene names are mouse names. The read halts 1 residue ahead of the CDR3 end, with the missing end drawn from the germline J gene. The chain links TRBV13-3 to TRBJ2-3, with D perhaps matching TRBD1 (6 bases). Germline assignment: CDR1 NNHDY and CDR2 SYVADS. V was pared by 1 base and J by 1 base, with 10 bases between. The CDR3 is 15 amino acids. CDR3 sequence: CASSDQGRGAETLYF. Partial CDR3 DNA: TGTGCCAGCAGTGATCAGGGGCGGGGTGCAGAAACGCTGTAT.

Turning to this clone: Each gene name is a mouse one. The DNA ends 1 residue before the CDR3 does, and the rest of the CDR3 is filled in from the germline J gene. The chain couples TRBV23 to TRBJ1-2; the DNA was not compared with TRBD1, the D call given in the table. Germline CDR1 is KGHTA and CDR2 is FQNQQP. This CDR3 has 14 residues. The CDR3 reads CSSTRTGGTSDYTF. The sequenced CDR3 bases are TGCTCCAGCACCCGGACAGGGGGAACCTCCGACTACACC.

A word on this clone: Mouse gene names apply. Read coverage stops 1 residue before the CDR3 terminus; the germline J gene supplies the remainder. The sample carries other DNA sequences with the same CDR3. The J gene is TRBJ1-4, the V gene TRBV26; no clear D gene. Germline CDR1 reads KGHPV; CDR2 reads FQNQEV (reference sequence). The CDR3 extends over 14 amino acids. Trimming stripped 4 bases from V and 0 bases from J, with 6 bases between. CDR3 DNA, as far as it was read: TGTGCCAGCAGTCCCACGGTTTCCAACGAAAGATTATTT. It translates to CASSPTVSNERLF. The CDR3 in full is CASSPTVSNERLFF.

In this sample, this clone is medium-sized. Gene names follow the mouse nomenclature. The missing CDR3 end, 1 residue past where the read stops, is filled in from the germline J gene. The rearrangement links TRBV26 to TRBJ2-7; 8 bases line up with TRBD1. V lost 2 bases to trimming and J lost 4 bases; unmatched junction nucleotides: 1. CDR3 length equals 13 residues. Germline V gives CDR1 KGHPV, CDR2 FQNQEV (reference sequence). The sequenced CDR3 bases are TGTGCCAGCAGTCTGCGACAGGGGTATGAACAGTAC. This codes for CASSLRQGYEQY. The entire CDR3 protein reads CASSLRQGYEQYF. The variable domain in full, completed from reference TRBV26 and TRBJ2-7, reads NSKVIQTPRYLVKGQGQKAKMRCIPEKGHPVVFWYQQNKNNEFKFLINFQNQEVLQQIDMTEKRFSAECPSNSPCSLEIQSSEAGDSALYLCASSLRQGYEQYFGPGTRLTVL.